One T cell receptor beta chain is described in this entry. The target antigen is unknown. The sample originates from a study of cytomegalovirus exposure and HLA in healthy donors. General study findings and limits: A few chains tied to CMV proved CMV antigen-specific in vitro.

The primer mix had 60 Vbeta and 13 Jbeta primers. Produced via immunoSEQ multiplex PCR; TCRdb's table is partial and in-frame only. Counted here are 150,000 to 200,000 clones, approximately 80% occurring once; the ten biggest clones make up around 0.52%. This TCR came from a woman in her forties or fifties in good health and CMV-seronegative. What was sequenced was PBMCs.

The CDR3 protein is CASSSQLASEQYF. Written as DNA, the CDR3 is TGCGCCAGCAGCTCCCAACTAGCGAGTGAGCAGTACTTC. The V and J genes are TRBV5-1 and TRBJ2-7, with 7 bases lining up with TRBD2. V trimming: 3 bases; J trimming: 7 bases; junction bases outside the gene matches: 7. CDR1 and CDR2 (germline): SGHRS, YFSETQ. The CDR3 is made up of 13 amino acids. Full variable domain (outside the CDR3, taken from reference TRBV5-1 and TRBJ2-7): KAGVTQTPRYLIKTRGQQVTLSCSPISGHRSVSWYQQTPGQGLQFLFEYFSETQRNKGNFPGRFSGRQFSNSRSEMNVSTLELGDSALYLCASSSQLASEQYFGPGTRLTVT.